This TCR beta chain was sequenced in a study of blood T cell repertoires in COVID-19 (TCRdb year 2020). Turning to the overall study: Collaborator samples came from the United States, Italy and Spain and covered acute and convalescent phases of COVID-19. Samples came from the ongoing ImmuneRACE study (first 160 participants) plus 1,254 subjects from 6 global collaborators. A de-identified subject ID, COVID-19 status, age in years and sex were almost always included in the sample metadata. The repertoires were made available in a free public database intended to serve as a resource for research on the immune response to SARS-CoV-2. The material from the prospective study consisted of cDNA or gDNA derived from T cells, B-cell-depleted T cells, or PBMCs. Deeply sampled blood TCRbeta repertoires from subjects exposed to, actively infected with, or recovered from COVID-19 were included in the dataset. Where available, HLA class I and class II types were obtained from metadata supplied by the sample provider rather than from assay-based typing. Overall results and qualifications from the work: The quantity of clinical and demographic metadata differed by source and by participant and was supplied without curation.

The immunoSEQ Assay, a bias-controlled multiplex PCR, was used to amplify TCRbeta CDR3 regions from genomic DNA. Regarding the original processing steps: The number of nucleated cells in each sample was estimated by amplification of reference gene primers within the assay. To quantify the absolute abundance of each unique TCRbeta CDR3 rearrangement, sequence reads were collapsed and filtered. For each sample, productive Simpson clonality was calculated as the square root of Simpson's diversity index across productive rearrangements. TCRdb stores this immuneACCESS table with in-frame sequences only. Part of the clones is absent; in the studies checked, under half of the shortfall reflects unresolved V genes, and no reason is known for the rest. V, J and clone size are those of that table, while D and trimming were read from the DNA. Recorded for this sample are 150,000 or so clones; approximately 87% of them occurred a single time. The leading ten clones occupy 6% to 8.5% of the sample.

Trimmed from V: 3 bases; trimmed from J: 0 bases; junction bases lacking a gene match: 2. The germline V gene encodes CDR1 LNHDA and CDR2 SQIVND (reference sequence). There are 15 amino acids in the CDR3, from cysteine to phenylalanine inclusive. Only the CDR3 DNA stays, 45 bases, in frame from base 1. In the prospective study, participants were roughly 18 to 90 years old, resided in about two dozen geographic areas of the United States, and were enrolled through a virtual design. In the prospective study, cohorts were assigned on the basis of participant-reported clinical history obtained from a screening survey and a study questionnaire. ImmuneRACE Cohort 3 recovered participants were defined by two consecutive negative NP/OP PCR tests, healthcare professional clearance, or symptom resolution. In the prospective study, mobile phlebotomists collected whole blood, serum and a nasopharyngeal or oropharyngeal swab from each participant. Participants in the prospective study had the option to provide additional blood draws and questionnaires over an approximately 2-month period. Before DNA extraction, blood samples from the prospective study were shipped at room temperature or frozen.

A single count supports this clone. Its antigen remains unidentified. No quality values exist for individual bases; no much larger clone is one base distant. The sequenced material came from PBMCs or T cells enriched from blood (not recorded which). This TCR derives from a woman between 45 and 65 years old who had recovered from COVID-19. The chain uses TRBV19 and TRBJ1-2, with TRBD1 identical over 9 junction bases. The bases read TGTGCCAGTAGTATCCGGGACAGGGCTAACTATGGCTACACCTTC. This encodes CASSIRDRANYGYTF. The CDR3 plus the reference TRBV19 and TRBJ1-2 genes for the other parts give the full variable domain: DGGITQSPKYLFRKEGQNVTLSCEQNLNHDAMYWYRQDPGQGLRLIYYSQIVNDFQKGDIAEGYSVSREKKESFPLTVTSAQKNPTAFYLCASSIRDRANYGYTFGSGTRLTVV.